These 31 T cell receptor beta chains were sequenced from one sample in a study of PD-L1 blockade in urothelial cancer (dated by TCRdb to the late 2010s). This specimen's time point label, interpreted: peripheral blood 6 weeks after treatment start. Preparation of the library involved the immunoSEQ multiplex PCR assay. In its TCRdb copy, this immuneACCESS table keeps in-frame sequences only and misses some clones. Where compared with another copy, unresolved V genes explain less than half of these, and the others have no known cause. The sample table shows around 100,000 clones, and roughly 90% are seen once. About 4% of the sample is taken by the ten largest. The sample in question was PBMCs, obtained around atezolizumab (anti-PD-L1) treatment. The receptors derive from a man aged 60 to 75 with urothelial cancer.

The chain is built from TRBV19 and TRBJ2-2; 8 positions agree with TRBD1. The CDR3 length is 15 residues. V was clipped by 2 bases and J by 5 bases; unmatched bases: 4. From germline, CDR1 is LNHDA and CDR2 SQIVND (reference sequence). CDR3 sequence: CASSINDRGTGELFF. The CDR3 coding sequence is TGTGCCAGTAGTATAAATGACAGGGGAACCGGGGAGCTGTTTTTT.

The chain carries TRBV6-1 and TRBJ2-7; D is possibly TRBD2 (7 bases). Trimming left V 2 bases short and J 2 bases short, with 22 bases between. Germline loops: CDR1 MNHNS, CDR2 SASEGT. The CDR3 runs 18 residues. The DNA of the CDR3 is TGTGCCAGCAGTGAACTTTTTATTTCAGTGCGGGGGCCCTACGAGCAGTACTTC. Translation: CASSELFISVRGPYEQYF.

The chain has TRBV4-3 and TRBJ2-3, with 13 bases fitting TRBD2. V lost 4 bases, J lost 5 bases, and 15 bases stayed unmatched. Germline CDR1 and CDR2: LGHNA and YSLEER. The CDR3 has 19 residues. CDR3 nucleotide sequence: TGCGCCAGCAGCCCCCACAACCGAGGACTAGCGGGGGAGCGAGATACGCAGTATTTT. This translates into CASSPHNRGLAGERDTQYF.

The CDR3 DNA reads as TGTGCCAGCATCTACGGGCGCGGGAACTATGGCTACACCTTC. It specifies CASIYGRGNYGYTF. The rearrangement links TRBV2 to TRBJ1-2; D gene uncertain. Germline loops: CDR1 SNHLY, CDR2 FYNNEI. V was pared by 7 bases and J by 2 bases, with 14 bases between. The CDR3 is 14 amino acids.

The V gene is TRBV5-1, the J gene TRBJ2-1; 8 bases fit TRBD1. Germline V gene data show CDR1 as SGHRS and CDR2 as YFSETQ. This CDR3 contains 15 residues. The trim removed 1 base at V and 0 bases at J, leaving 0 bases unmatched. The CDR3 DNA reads TGCGCCAGCAGCTTGACAGGGGGCTCCTACAATGAGCAGTTCTTC. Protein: CASSLTGGSYNEQFF.

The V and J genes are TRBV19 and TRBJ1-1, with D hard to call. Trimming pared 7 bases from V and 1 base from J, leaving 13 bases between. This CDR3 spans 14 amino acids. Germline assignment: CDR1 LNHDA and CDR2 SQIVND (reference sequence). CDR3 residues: CASTGWAGNTEAFF. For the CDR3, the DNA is TGTGCCAGTACCGGATGGGCGGGGAACACTGAAGCTTTCTTT.

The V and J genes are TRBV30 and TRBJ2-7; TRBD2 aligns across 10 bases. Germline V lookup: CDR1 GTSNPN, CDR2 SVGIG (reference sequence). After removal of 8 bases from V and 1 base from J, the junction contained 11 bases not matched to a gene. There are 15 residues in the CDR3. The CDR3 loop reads CAGKIGLAESYEQYF. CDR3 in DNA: TGTGCCGGCAAAATTGGACTAGCGGAGTCCTACGAGCAGTACTTC.

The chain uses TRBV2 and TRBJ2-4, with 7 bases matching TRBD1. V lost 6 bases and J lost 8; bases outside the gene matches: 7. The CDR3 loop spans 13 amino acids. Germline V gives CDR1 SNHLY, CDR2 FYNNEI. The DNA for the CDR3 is TGTGCCAGCAGCCGAGACAGGGATCACATTCAGTACTTC. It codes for CASSRDRDHIQYF. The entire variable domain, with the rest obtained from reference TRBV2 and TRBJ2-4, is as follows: EPEVTQTPSHQVTQMGQEVILRCVPISNHLYFYWYRQILGQKVEFLVSFYNNEISEKSEIFDDQFSVERPDGSNFTLKIRSTKLEDSAMYFCASSRDRDHIQYFGAGTRLSVL.

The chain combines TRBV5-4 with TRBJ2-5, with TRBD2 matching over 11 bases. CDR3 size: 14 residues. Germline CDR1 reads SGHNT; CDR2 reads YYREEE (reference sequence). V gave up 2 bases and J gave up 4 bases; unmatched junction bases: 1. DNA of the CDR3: TGTGCCAGCAGCTTTAGCGGGGGGGGAGAGACCCAGTACTTC. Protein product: CASSFSGGGETQYF.

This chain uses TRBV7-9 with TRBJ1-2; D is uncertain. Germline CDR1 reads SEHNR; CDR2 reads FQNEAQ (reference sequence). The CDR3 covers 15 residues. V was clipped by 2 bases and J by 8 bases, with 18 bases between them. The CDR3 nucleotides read TGTGCCAGCAGCTTACCCGGTAATTTTGTGAGGGGCTACACCTTC. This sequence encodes CASSLPGNFVRGYTF.

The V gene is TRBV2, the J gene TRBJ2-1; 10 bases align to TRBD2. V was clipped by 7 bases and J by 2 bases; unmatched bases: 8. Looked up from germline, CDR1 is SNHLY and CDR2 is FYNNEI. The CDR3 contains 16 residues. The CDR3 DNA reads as TGTGCCAGCAAACGGACTAGCGGACCTACCTACAATGAGCAGTTCTTC. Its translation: CASKRTSGPTYNEQFF.

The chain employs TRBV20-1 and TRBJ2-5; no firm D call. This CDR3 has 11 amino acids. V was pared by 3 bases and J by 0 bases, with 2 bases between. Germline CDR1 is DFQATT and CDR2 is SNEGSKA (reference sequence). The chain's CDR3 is CSASNQETQYF. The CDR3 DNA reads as TGCAGTGCTAGTAACCAAGAGACCCAGTACTTC.

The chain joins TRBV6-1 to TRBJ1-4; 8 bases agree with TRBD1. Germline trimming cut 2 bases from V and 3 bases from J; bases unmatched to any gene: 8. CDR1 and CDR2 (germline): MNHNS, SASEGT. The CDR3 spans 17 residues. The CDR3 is CASSERAGGFSNEKLFF. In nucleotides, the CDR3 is TGTGCCAGCAGTGAAAGGGCAGGGGGCTTCTCTAATGAAAAACTGTTTTTT.

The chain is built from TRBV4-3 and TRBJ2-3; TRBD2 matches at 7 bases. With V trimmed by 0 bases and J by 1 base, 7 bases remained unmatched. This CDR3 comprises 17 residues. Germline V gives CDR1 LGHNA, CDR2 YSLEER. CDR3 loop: CASSQDRPGGGTDTQYF. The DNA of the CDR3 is TGCGCCAGCAGCCAAGATCGACCGGGGGGAGGCACAGATACGCAGTATTTT.

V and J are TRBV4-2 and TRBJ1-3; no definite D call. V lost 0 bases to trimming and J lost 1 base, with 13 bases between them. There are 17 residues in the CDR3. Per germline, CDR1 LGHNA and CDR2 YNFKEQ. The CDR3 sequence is CASSQDYSSLSGNTIYF. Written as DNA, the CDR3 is TGTGCCAGCAGCCAAGATTACAGTTCCCTATCTGGAAACACCATATATTTT.

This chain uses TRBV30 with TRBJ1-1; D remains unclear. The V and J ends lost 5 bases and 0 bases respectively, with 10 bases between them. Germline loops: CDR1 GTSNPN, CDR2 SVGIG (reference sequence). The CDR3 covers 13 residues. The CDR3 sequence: CAWQNTVNTEAFF. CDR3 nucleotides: TGTGCCTGGCAAAATACGGTGAACACTGAAGCTTTCTTT.

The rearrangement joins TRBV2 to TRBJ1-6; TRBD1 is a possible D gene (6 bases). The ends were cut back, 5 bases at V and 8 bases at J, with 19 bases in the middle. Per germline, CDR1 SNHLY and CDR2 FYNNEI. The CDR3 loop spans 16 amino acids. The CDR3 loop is CASSPERGTPYSPLHF. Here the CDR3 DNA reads TGTGCCAGCAGTCCCGAGAGGGGGACCCCCTATTCACCCCTCCACTTT.

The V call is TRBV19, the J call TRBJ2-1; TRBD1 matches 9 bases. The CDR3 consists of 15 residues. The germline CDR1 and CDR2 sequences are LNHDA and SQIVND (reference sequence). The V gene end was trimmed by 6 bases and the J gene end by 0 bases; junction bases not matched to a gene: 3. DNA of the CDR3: TGTGCCAGTAGGCCGACAGGGGGCTCCTACAATGAGCAGTTCTTC. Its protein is CASRPTGGSYNEQFF.

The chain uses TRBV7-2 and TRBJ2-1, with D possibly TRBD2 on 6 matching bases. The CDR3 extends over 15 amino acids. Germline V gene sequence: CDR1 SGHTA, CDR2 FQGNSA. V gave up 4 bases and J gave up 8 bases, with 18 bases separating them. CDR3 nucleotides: TGTGCCAGCAGCTCGTCTTCCGGGAGTCAGTATGAGCAGTTCTTC. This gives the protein CASSSSSGSQYEQFF.

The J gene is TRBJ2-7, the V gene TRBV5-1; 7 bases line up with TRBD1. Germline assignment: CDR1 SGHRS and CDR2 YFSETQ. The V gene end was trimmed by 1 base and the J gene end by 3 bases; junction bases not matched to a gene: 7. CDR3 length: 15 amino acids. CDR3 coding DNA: TGCGCCAGCAGCTTGACCCCCCGACAGGGCTACGAGCAGTACTTC. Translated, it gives CASSLTPRQGYEQYF. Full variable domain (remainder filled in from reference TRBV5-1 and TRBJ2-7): KAGVTQTPRYLIKTRGQQVTLSCSPISGHRSVSWYQQTPGQGLQFLFEYFSETQRNKGNFPGRFSGRQFSNSRSEMNVSTLELGDSALYLCASSLTPRQGYEQYFGPGTRLTVT.

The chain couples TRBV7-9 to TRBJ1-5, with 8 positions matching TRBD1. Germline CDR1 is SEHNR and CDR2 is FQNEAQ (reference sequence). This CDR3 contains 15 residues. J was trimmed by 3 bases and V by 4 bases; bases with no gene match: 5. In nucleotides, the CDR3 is TGTGCCAGCAGCTCCGGGACAGGAGTCAATCAGCCCCAGCATTTT. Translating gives CASSSGTGVNQPQHF.

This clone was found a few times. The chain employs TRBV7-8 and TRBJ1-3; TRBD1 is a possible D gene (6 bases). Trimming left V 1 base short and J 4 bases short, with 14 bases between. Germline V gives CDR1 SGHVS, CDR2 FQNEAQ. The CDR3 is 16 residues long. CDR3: CASSLGRAGVGNTIYF. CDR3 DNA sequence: TGTGCCAGCAGCTTAGGACGCGCAGGGGTGGGAAACACCATATATTTT.

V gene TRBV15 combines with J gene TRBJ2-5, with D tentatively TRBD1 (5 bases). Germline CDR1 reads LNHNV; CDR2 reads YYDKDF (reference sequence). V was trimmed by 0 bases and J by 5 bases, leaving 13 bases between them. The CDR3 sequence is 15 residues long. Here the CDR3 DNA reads TGTGCCACCAGCAGAGATCAGGGAAGGGGTGAGACCCAGTACTTC. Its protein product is CATSRDQGRGETQYF.

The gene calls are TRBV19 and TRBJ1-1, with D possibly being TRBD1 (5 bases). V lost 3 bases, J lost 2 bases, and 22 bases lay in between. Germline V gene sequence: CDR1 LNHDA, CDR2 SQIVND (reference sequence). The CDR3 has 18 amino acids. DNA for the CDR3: TGTGCCAGTAGTATCGTGGGAGGGGACCTGTTGTTTAACACTGAAGCTTTCTTT. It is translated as CASSIVGGDLLFNTEAFF.

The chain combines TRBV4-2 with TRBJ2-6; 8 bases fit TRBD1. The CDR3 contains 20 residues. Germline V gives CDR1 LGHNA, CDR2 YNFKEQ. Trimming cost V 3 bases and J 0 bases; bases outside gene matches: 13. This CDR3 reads CASSHQAIRGRRSGANVLTF. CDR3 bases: TGTGCCAGCAGCCACCAAGCAATCAGGGGGCGTCGCTCTGGGGCCAACGTCCTGACTTTC.

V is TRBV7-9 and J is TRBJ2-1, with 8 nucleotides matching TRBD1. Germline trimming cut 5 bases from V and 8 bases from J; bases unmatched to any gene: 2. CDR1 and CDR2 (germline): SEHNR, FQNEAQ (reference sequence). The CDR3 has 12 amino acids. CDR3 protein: CASSKQGDEQFF. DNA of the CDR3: TGTGCCAGCAGCAAACAGGGGGATGAGCAGTTCTTC.

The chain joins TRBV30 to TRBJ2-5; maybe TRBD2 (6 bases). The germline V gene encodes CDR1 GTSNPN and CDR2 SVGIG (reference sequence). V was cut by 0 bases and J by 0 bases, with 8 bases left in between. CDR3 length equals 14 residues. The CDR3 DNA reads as TGTGCCTGGAGTGTTGGGAGGTACCAAGAGACCCAGTACTTC. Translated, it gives CAWSVGRYQETQYF.

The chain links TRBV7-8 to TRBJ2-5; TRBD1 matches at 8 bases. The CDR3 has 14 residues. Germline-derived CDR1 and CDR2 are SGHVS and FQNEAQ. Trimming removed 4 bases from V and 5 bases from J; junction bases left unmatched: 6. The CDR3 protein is CASSSRQGMETQYF. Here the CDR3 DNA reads TGTGCCAGCAGCTCAAGACAGGGGATGGAGACCCAGTACTTC.

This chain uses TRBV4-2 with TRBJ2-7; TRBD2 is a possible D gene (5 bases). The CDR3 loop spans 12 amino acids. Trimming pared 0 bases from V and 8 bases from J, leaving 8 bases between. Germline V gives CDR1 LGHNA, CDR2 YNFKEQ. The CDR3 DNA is TGTGCCAGCAGCCAAGAACGGAGGAAGCAGTACTTC. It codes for CASSQERRKQYF.

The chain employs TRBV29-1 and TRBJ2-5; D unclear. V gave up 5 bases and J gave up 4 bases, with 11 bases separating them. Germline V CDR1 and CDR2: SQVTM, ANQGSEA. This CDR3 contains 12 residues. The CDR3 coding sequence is TGCAGCGTTCGTTCCGCAGGAGAGACCCAGTACTTC. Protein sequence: CSVRSAGETQYF. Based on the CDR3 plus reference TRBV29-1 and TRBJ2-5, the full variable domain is SAVISQKPSRDICQRGTSLTIQCQVDSQVTMMFWYRQQPGQSLTLIATANQGSEATYESGFVIDKFPISRPNLTFSTLTVSNMSPEDSSIYLCSVRSAGETQYFGPGTRLLVL.

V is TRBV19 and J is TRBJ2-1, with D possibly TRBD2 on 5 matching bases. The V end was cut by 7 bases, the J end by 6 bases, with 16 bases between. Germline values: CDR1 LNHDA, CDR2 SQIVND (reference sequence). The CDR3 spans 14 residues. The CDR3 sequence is CASTPSWAGNEQFF. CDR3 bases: TGTGCCAGTACCCCAAGCTGGGCGGGCAATGAGCAGTTCTTC.